A single sample is the source of the 4 T cell receptor beta chains below, sequenced in a study of T-cell reconstitution after alpha-beta-depleted transplantation in children. Preparation of the TCRbeta library involved a method that used unique molecular identifiers. Using its own MiXCR run on the PCR reads, TCRdb lists one record per CDR3 protein. The sample yields roughly 100,000 distinct CDR3 sequences, roughly 8.8% seen once. The sample in question was PBMCs from the stem cell graft donor, obtained from the stem cell graft. These receptors originate from a human donor who donated a stem cell graft to a child with congenital amegakaryocytic thrombocytopenia.

In this sample, this clonotype turned up many times. This chain connects TRBV28 to TRBJ2-7; tentative D call: TRBD1 (6 bases). Trimming took 11 bases from V and 1 from J, leaving 9 bases between them. Germline assignment: CDR1 MDHEN and CDR2 SYDVKM. The CDR3 sequence is 11 residues long. The CDR3: CAATGSYEQYF. The CDR3 bases are TGTGCCGCGACAGGTTCCTACGAGCAGTACTTC.

This clonotype was recorded many times. V gene TRBV5-1 combines with J gene TRBJ2-7, with 7 bases fitting TRBD1. V dropped 0 bases and J dropped 0; count of bases not matched to a gene: 3. In germline, CDR1 is SGHRS, CDR2 YFSETQ. This CDR3 spans 15 amino acids. CDR3 DNA sequence: TGCGCCAGCAGCTTGGATCCAGGGGGCTCCTACGAGCAGTACTTC. Its protein is CASSLDPGGSYEQYF.

This clonotype showed up many times. J is TRBJ2-3 and V is TRBV14; D gene ambiguous. CDR1 is SGHDN, CDR2 FVKESK, per germline. The V and J ends lost 1 base and 0 bases respectively, with 5 bases between them. CDR3 length: 14 residues. This CDR3 reads CASSQAGSTDTQYF. Here the CDR3 DNA reads TGTGCCAGCAGCCAAGCCGGAAGCACAGATACGCAGTATTTT.

This clonotype was found many times. The chain joins TRBV5-1 to TRBJ2-2, with 7 positions matching TRBD1. CDR1 SGHRS and CDR2 YFSETQ come from the germline V gene. The V and J ends lost 4 bases and 6 bases, in that order; junction bases with no gene match: 9. This CDR3 has 15 residues. CDR3 DNA: TGCGCCAGCAGCGTGGACAGGAGAAGTTCCGGGGAGCTGTTTTTT. Translation: CASSVDRRSSGELFF.